Listed here are 30 T cell receptor beta chains from one sample, sequenced in a study of T cell changes during pregnancy in multiple sclerosis. TCRdb's copy holds only in-frame clones and misses some; the assay was immunoSEQ multiplex PCR. The profile shows about 83,000 clones, roughly 96% of them singletons. The source material was peripheral blood, sampled in the second trimester of pregnancy. Receptors originate from a female donor with multiple sclerosis, enrolled in a pregnancy study.

For this clone: The germline gene is not matched at one end of the junction; a read error may be the cause. The chain carries TRBV10-3 and TRBJ2-6; D ambiguous. The CDR3 has 15 residues. Germline V gene data show CDR1 as ENHRY and CDR2 as SYGVKD. CDR3 sequence reads: CASSMSESGANVLTF. The CDR3 coding sequence is TGTGCCAGCAGTATGAGCGAGTCTGGGGCCAACGTCCTGACTTTC.

The chain is built from TRBV5-1 and TRBJ2-7, with 10 bases aligning to TRBD1. Germline assignment: CDR1 SGHRS and CDR2 YFSETQ. The CDR3 contains 16 residues. J lost 4 bases, V lost 4 bases, and 11 bases had no gene match. CDR3: CASSPGDRGGIYEQYF. CDR3 sequence (DNA): TGCGCCAGCAGCCCCGGGGACAGGGGAGGTATTTACGAGCAGTACTTC.

The CDR3 region is CASSFPSSYEQYF. CDR3 nucleotides: TGTGCCAGCAGCTTTCCTAGCTCGTACGAGCAGTACTTC. This chain connects TRBV7-2 to TRBJ2-7; weak D call: TRBD2 (5 bases). The V gene lost 3 bases and the J gene lost 4 bases, with 10 bases spanning the gap. Germline assignment: CDR1 SGHTA and CDR2 FQGNSA. The CDR3 has 13 residues.

The chain recombines TRBV11-3 with TRBJ2-3; tentatively, D is TRBD1 (5 bases). The ends were cut back, 1 base at V and 1 base at J, with 6 bases in the middle. The CDR3 spans 14 residues. CDR1 and CDR2 from the germline V gene are SGHNT and YENEEA. The CDR3 is CASSLGGRTDTQYF. Written as DNA, the CDR3 is TGTGCCAGCAGCTTAGGGGGCCGCACAGATACGCAGTATTTT.

This sequence joins TRBV4-1 and TRBJ2-5; maybe TRBD2 (5 bases). The germline V and J ends were trimmed by 2 bases and 5 bases, with 9 bases remaining between them. Germline V gives CDR1 MGHRA, CDR2 YSYEKL. The CDR3 length is 13 residues. CDR3: CASSQREIETQYF. Here the CDR3 DNA reads TGCGCCAGCAGCCAAAGGGAGATTGAGACCCAGTACTTC.

The V call is TRBV11-3, the J call TRBJ2-2; 7 bases map to TRBD2. With V trimmed by 5 bases and J by 0 bases, 6 bases remained unmatched. In germline, CDR1 is SGHNT, CDR2 YENEEA. The CDR3 loop spans 16 amino acids. The CDR3 is CASSLGGFANTGELFF. CDR3 DNA sequence: TGTGCCAGCAGCCTCGGGGGGTTCGCGAACACCGGGGAGCTGTTTTTT.

This clone was seen more than once but under ten times. This chain uses TRBV30 with TRBJ1-1; no definite D call. The ends were cut back, 1 base at V and 0 bases at J, with 6 bases in the middle. Germline V gives CDR1 GTSNPN, CDR2 SVGIG (reference sequence). The CDR3 is made up of 13 amino acids. This CDR3 reads CAWSDQLNTEAFF. As DNA, the CDR3 is TGTGCCTGGAGTGACCAGTTGAACACTGAAGCTTTCTTT.

The gene calls are TRBV21-1 and TRBJ1-5. TRBV21-1 counts as a pseudogene. The CDR3 covers 12 residues. The CDR3 nucleotides are TGTGCCAGCAGCAAAGAGCATCAGCCCCAGCATTTT. Encoded protein: CASSKEHQPQHF.

V gene TRBV5-1 combines with J gene TRBJ2-7; 7 positions match TRBD2. The germline gives CDR1 SGHRS, CDR2 YFSETQ. The junction had 13 bases not matched to a gene; V was cut back by 2 bases and J by 2 bases. CDR3 length: 17 amino acids. The CDR3 nucleotides are TGCGCCAGCAGCTTCCAATTCCTAGCGGACAAGCCCTACGAGCAGTACTTC. It specifies CASSFQFLADKPYEQYF. The whole variable domain, filled in from reference TRBV5-1 and TRBJ2-7, reads KAGVTQTPRYLIKTRGQQVTLSCSPISGHRSVSWYQQTPGQGLQFLFEYFSETQRNKGNFPGRFSGRQFSNSRSEMNVSTLELGDSALYLCASSFQFLADKPYEQYFGPGTRLTVT.

The V gene is TRBV30, the J gene TRBJ2-2, with unresolved D. Trimming removed 7 bases at V and 7 bases at J, with 16 bases between. In germline, CDR1 is GTSNPN, CDR2 SVGIG (reference sequence). The CDR3 is 13 amino acids. The DNA of the CDR3 is TGTGCCTACTCAGGTGGCCGTGGCGGGGAGCTGTTTTTT. It specifies CAYSGGRGGELFF.

The chain couples TRBV7-6 to TRBJ2-2, with 12 nucleotides matching TRBD2. The V and J ends lost 5 bases and 6 bases, in that order; junction bases with no gene match: 7. This CDR3 is 16 amino acids long. Per the germline V gene, CDR1 is SGHVS and CDR2 is FNYEAQ. In DNA, the CDR3 is TGTGCCAGCAGCCTCGGACTAGCGGGAACGTCCGGGGAGCTGTTTTTT. As protein: CASSLGLAGTSGELFF.

This clone was found once. The chain couples TRBV4-1 to TRBJ2-3; TRBD2 matches 8 bases. The germline gives CDR1 MGHRA, CDR2 YSYEKL. The V gene end was trimmed by 3 bases and the J gene end by 0 bases; junction bases not matched to a gene: 17. CDR3 length: 20 amino acids. This chain's CDR3 is CASSQRPGLEVVTSTDTQYF. CDR3 coding DNA: TGCGCCAGCAGCCAGAGACCGGGACTAGAGGTCGTCACCAGCACAGATACGCAGTATTTT.

The rearrangement joins TRBV11-3 to TRBJ2-1; 7 nucleotides line up with TRBD2. CDR1 SGHNT and CDR2 YENEEA come from the germline V gene. CDR3 size: 15 residues. V was clipped by 4 bases and J by 2 bases; unmatched bases: 5. CDR3 loop: CASSSSGVTYNEQFF. In DNA, the CDR3 is TGTGCCAGCAGCTCGAGCGGGGTTACCTACAATGAGCAGTTCTTC. Drawing the rest from reference TRBV11-3 and TRBJ2-1, the complete variable domain is EAGVVQSPRYKIIEKKQPVAFWCNPISGHNTLYWYLQNLGQGPELLIRYENEEAVDDSQLPKDRFSAERLKGVDSTLKIQPAELGDSAVYLCASSSSGVTYNEQFFGPGTRLTVL.

DNA for the CDR3: TGTGCCTGGAGCAGGGGTTCAGGAAACACCATATATTTT. Protein sequence: CAWSRGSGNTIYF. The V gene is TRBV30, the J gene TRBJ1-3, with a weak D call TRBD1 (6 bases). Per the germline V gene, CDR1 is GTSNPN and CDR2 is SVGIG (reference sequence). Trimming left V 3 bases short and J 4 bases short, with 10 bases between. The CDR3 contains 13 residues.

The V gene is TRBV30, the J gene TRBJ1-1, with no clear D. The CDR3 runs to 15 residues. Germline V gene data show CDR1 as GTSNPN and CDR2 as SVGIG (reference sequence). V shed 0 bases and J shed 1 base, with 12 bases lying between them. CDR3 region: CAWSVLPTGNTEAFF. CDR3 nucleotides: TGTGCCTGGAGTGTACTCCCCACGGGGAACACTGAAGCTTTCTTT.

CDR3 in DNA: TGTGCCAGCAGCTTAGCTAGCGGTAGCACAGATACGCAGTATTTT. It encodes CASSLASGSTDTQYF. The rearrangement links TRBV7-9 to TRBJ2-3, with TRBD2 as a possible D gene (6 bases). Germline-derived CDR1 and CDR2 are SEHNR and FQNEAQ (reference sequence). V was clipped by 0 bases and J by 0 bases, with 7 bases between them. This CDR3 is 15 amino acids long.

V is TRBV7-9 and J is TRBJ1-2, with 11 nucleotides matching TRBD1. The CDR3 sequence is 16 residues long. Germline-derived CDR1 and CDR2 are SEHNR and FQNEAQ (reference sequence). V lost 4 bases to trimming and J lost 8 bases; unmatched junction nucleotides: 12. The CDR3: CASSSNIPGTGGGYTF. The CDR3 bases are TGTGCCAGCAGCTCGAACATCCCCGGGACAGGGGGAGGCTACACCTTC. Full variable domain (rest looked up from reference TRBV7-9 and TRBJ1-2): DTGVSQNPRHKITKRGQNVTFRCDPISEHNRLYWYRQTLGQGPEFLTYFQNEAQLEKSRLLSDRFSAERPKGSFSTLEIQRTEQGDSAMYLCASSSNIPGTGGGYTFGSGTRLTVV.

The chain employs TRBV13 and TRBJ2-3; TRBD2 matches at 12 bases. Germline V gene sequence: CDR1 PRHDT, CDR2 FYEKMQ (reference sequence). Trimming removed 2 bases from V and 6 bases from J; junction bases left unmatched: 3. The CDR3 covers 15 residues. The CDR3 loop is CASSLTSGGLDTQYF. Here the CDR3 DNA reads TGTGCCAGCAGCTTAACTAGCGGGGGGTTGGATACGCAGTATTTT.

The chain has TRBV5-1 and TRBJ1-5; D is ambiguous. The CDR3 consists of 15 residues. From germline, CDR1 is SGHRS and CDR2 YFSETQ. The ends were cut back, 0 bases at V and 4 bases at J, with 11 bases in the middle. The CDR3 nucleotides read TGCGCCAGCAGCTTGGGCGGTACCCAAAATCAGCCCCAGCATTTT. Its protein product is CASSLGGTQNQPQHF.

V usage is TRBV5-5 and J usage is TRBJ2-3; D is possibly TRBD1 (6 bases). The ends were cut back, 4 bases at V and 5 bases at J, with 17 bases in the middle. Per germline, CDR1 SGHKS and CDR2 YYEKEE (reference sequence). This CDR3 has 15 residues. In nucleotides, the CDR3 is TGTGCCAGCAGCCCGAGAGGGACATATGGAGATACGCAGTATTTT. The encoded protein is CASSPRGTYGDTQYF. The whole variable domain, remainder taken from reference TRBV5-5 and TRBJ2-3, is DAGVTQSPTHLIKTRGQQVTLRCSPISGHKSVSWYQQVLGQGPQFIFQYYEKEERGRGNFPDRFSARQFPNYSSELNVNALLLGDSALYLCASSPRGTYGDTQYFGPGTRLTVL.

The V gene is TRBV6-1, the J gene TRBJ2-3, with a tentative D call TRBD1 (6 bases). Germline V gene lookup returns CDR1 MNHNS and CDR2 SASEGT. V lost 4 bases, J lost 0 bases, and 11 bases lay in between. CDR3 length: 15 amino acids. The CDR3 reads CASSATGPSTDTQYF. The CDR3 DNA reads as TGTGCCAGCAGTGCGACAGGACCTAGCACAGATACGCAGTATTTT.

J is TRBJ1-2 and V is TRBV10-3; D not resolved. The CDR3 is made up of 13 amino acids. The ends were cut back, 6 bases at V and 0 bases at J, with 8 bases in the middle. From germline, CDR1 is ENHRY and CDR2 SYGVKD. The CDR3 loop reads CAISATSNYGYTF. The CDR3 DNA reads TGTGCCATCAGCGCTACTTCTAACTATGGCTACACCTTC.

V is TRBV7-2 and J is TRBJ2-5; a possible D gene is TRBD1 (7 bases). Trimming shortened V by 1 base and J by 5 bases, and 14 bases separated the two germline ends. The CDR3 totals 15 residues. Germline V lookup: CDR1 SGHTA, CDR2 FQGNSA. CDR3 sequence reads: CASSLGQGGWETQYF. Written as DNA, the CDR3 is TGTGCCAGCAGCTTAGGGCAGGGGGGTTGGGAGACCCAGTACTTC. Variable domain in full (rest from reference TRBV7-2 and TRBJ2-5): GAGVSQSPSNKVTEKGKDVELRCDPISGHTALYWYRQSLGQGLEFLIYFQGNSAPDKSGLPSDRFSAERTGGSVSTLTIQRTQQEDSAVYLCASSLGQGGWETQYFGPGTRLLVL.

As DNA, the CDR3 is TGCAGCGTTGTCGGTAAGGGGGAGGGAAAGGCGTACAATGAGCAGTTCTTC. The encoded protein is CSVVGKGEGKAYNEQFF. J is TRBJ2-1 and V is TRBV29-1; D may be TRBD2 (7 bases). The ends were cut back, 4 bases at V and 4 bases at J, with 23 bases in the middle. The germline gives CDR1 SQVTM, CDR2 ANQGSEA. The CDR3 is made up of 17 amino acids.

V is TRBV4-1 and J is TRBJ2-2; 10 bases agree with TRBD1. The germline CDR1 and CDR2 sequences are MGHRA and YSYEKL. This CDR3 contains 17 residues. Germline trimming cut 4 bases from V and 5 bases from J; bases unmatched to any gene: 10. The CDR3 is CASSPGTGERGTGELFF. The DNA of the CDR3 is TGCGCCAGCAGCCCTGGGACAGGGGAACGAGGTACCGGGGAGCTGTTTTTT.

The chain combines TRBV30 with TRBJ2-3; 7 bases agree with TRBD2. The CDR3 contains 12 residues. Germline CDR1 reads GTSNPN; CDR2 reads SVGIG (reference sequence). In DNA form, the CDR3 reads TGTGTGGGTAGCGGGTTCACAGATACGCAGTATTTT. It codes for CVGSGFTDTQYF.

This clone was seen a single time. V and J are TRBV30 and TRBJ2-3; D gene ambiguous. Germline loops: CDR1 GTSNPN, CDR2 SVGIG (reference sequence). The CDR3 covers 13 residues. V was pared by 4 bases and J by 1 base, with 9 bases between. CDR3 protein: CAWNLEGTDTQYF. The CDR3 DNA sequence: TGTGCCTGGAACCTAGAGGGCACAGATACGCAGTATTTT.

The genes are TRBV6-5 and TRBJ2-7, with 7 bases matching TRBD2. V trimming: 6 bases; J trimming: 2 bases; junction bases outside the gene matches: 7. CDR3 length equals 14 residues. Germline V lookup: CDR1 MNHEY, CDR2 SVGAGI. The CDR3 DNA reads as TGTGCCAGCAGCCCGGGAGGACAAACCTACGAGCAGTACTTC. It yields the protein CASSPGGQTYEQYF.

The rearrangement uses TRBV18 and TRBJ2-3; 7 bases are a match to TRBD1. Germline V gene sequence: CDR1 KGHSH, CDR2 LQKENI. V was pared by 6 bases and J by 2 bases, with 5 bases of the junction left unmatched. The CDR3 length is 14 residues. The CDR3 DNA sequence: TGTGCCAGCTCTCCGACAGGGACCACAGATACGCAGTATTTT. Translation: CASSPTGTTDTQYF.

V and J are TRBV7-2 and TRBJ1-5; 7 bases are a match to TRBD1. The V segment lost 5 bases and the J segment 10 bases; nucleotides outside the gene matches: 5. Per the germline V gene, CDR1 is SGHTA and CDR2 is FQGNSA. This CDR3 contains 12 residues. CDR3: CASSLRQGPQHF. In DNA, the CDR3 is TGTGCCAGCAGCCTGCGACAGGGTCCCCAGCATTTT.